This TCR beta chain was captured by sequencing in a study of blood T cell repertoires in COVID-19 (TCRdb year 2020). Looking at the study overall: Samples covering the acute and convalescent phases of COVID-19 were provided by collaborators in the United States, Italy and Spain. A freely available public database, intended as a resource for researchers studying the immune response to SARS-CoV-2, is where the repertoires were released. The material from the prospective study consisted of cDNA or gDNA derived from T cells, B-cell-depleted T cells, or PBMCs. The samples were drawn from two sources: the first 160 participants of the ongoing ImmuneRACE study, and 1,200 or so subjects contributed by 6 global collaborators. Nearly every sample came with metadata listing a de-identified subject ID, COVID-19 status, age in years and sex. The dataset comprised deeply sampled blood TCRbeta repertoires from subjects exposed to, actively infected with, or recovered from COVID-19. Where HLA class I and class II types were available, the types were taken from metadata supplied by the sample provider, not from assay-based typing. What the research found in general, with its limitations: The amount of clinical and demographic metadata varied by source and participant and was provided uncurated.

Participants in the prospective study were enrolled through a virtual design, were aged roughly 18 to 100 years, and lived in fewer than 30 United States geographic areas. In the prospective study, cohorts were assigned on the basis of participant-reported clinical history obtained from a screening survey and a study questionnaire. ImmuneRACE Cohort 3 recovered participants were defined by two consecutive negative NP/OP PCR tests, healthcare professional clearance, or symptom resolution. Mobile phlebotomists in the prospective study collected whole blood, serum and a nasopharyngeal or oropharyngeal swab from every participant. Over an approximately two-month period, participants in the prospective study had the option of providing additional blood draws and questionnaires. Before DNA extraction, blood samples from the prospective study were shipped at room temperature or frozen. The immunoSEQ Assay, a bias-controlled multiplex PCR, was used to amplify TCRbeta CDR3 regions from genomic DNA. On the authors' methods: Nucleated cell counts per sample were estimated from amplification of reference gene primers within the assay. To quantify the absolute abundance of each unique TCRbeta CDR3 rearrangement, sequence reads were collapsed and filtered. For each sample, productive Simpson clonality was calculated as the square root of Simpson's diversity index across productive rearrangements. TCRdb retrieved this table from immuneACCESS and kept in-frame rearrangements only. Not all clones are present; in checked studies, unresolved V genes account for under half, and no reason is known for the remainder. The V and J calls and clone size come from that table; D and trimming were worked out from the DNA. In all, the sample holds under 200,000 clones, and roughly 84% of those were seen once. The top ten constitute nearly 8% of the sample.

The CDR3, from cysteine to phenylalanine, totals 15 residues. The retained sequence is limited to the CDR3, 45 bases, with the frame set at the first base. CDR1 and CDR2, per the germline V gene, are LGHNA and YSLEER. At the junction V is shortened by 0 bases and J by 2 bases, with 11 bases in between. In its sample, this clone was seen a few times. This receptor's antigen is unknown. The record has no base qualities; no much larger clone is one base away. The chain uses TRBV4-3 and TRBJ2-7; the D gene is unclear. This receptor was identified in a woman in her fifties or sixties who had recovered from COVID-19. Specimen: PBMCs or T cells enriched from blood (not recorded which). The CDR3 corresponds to CASSQDTGPTYEQYF. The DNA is TGCGCCAGCAGCCAAGATACCGGTCCTACCTACGAGCAGTACTTC.